The clone carrying this TCR beta chain turned up a few times. The antigen is not known. The sample originates from a study of T-cell memory formation after mild COVID-19. General study findings and limits: A balance of CD4 and CD8 characterized clones contracting day 15 to 85, whereas later expanders leaned CD4+. Pre-infection memory held some responding clones, suggesting pre-existing cross-reactive T cells responded. Contracting clones localized mainly to CM and EM when CD4+ and mainly to EMRA when CD8+.

MiXCR, run by TCRdb on the 5' RACE reads, gives a single entry per CDR3 protein. The data show roughly 150,000 distinct CDR3 sequences, 10% to 15% seen once. V was pared by 8 bases and J by 0 bases, with 14 bases between. Germline-derived CDR1 and CDR2 are MNHNY and SVGAGI (reference sequence). This CDR3 region has 15 residues. The sequenced sample was PBMCs or a T cell subset sorted from them (not recorded which). The clonotype originates from a man aged 18 to 29 who had mild COVID-19 (a few samples of this study predate the infection). Cell type and time point are not known. V gene TRBV6-6 combines with J gene TRBJ1-3; D remains unclear. The chain's CDR3 is CASSRQANSGNTIYF. In DNA form, the CDR3 reads TGTGCCAGCTCACGTCAGGCCAACTCTGGAAACACCATATATTTT.